These T cell receptor beta chains were read from a single sample in a study of T cell changes during pregnancy in multiple sclerosis. Sequencing used immunoSEQ multiplex PCR; TCRdb keeps in-frame clones, though not all of them. The sample carries approximately 88,000 clones, 90% to 95% recorded once. The sample in question was peripheral blood, obtained in the third trimester of pregnancy. The source of these receptors is a female donor with multiple sclerosis, enrolled in a pregnancy study. Both conserved end residues are trimmed from each CDR3. Fields, in order: J gene, V gene, CDR3 protein.

J: TRBJ2-7; V: TRBV7-2; CDR3: ASSSNRASYEQY
J: TRBJ1-1; V: TRBV10-3; CDR3: AISEKRSPMNTEAF
J: TRBJ2-3; V: TRBV6-1; CDR3: ASSDPGGSLQY
J: TRBJ2-6; V: TRBV7-2; CDR3: ASSPGTGSSGANVLT
J: TRBJ1-4; V: TRBV6-4; CDR3: ASSRPEGPANEKLF
J: TRBJ1-2; V: TRBV30; CDR3: AVNGYT
J: TRBJ1-2; V: TRBV9; CDR3: ASSTDPTGYNYGYT
J: TRBJ2-1; V: TRBV7-9; CDR3: ASSFNSGNNNEQF
J: TRBJ2-5; V: TRBV2; CDR3: ASKRLAGGYQETQY
J: TRBJ2-1; V: TRBV2; CDR3: ASNEQDEQF
J: TRBJ1-2; V: TRBV9; CDR3: ASSVATHGDYGYT
J: TRBJ2-5; V: TRBV25-1; CDR3: ASSENRGGGIKETQY
J: TRBJ2-7; V: TRBV5-1; CDR3: ASSSAGTGAYEQY
J: TRBJ2-7; V: TRBV27; CDR3: ASSSPGTGSEQY
J: TRBJ2-7; V: TRBV18; CDR3: ASSRRDRGRDEQY
J: TRBJ2-7; V: TRBV4-2; CDR3: ASSPSLAAYEQY
J: TRBJ2-3; V: TRBV11-2; CDR3: ASSLRGQGQTDTQY
J: TRBJ2-7; V: TRBV28; CDR3: ASSFRGSSYEQY
J: TRBJ1-2; V: TRBV29-1; CDR3: SVEAAGAGYGYT
J: TRBJ2-3; V: TRBV28; CDR3: ASSTDREWRDTQY
J: TRBJ2-3; V: TRBV28; CDR3: ASSLSTSGISTDTQY
J: TRBJ2-7; V: TRBV27; CDR3: ASRGTGAVRQY
J: TRBJ2-3; V: TRBV6-6; CDR3: ASSYAGPTDTQY
J: TRBJ2-2; V: TRBV5-1; CDR3: ASSSSSGRGSGELF
J: TRBJ2-7; V: TRBV6-5; CDR3: ASSYSQEQY
J: TRBJ1-5; V: TRBV7-2; CDR3: ASSLGSWGNQPQH
J: TRBJ1-2; V: TRBV2; CDR3: ASGGQGGNYGYT
J: TRBJ2-7; V: TRBV6-5; CDR3: ASSYSGVYEQY
J: TRBJ2-5; V: TRBV13; CDR3: ASSFRGSQETQY